Following are 8 T cell receptor beta chains from one sample sequenced in a study of T-cell reconstitution after alpha-beta-depleted transplantation in children. For TCRbeta, the library was prepared with unique molecular identifiers. TCRdb redid the calling of the PCR reads with MiXCR, one entry per CDR3 protein. The sample carries 500,000 to 750,000 distinct CDR3 sequences, over 25% recorded once. The sequencing used PBMCs, collected before TCRalphabeta/CD19-depleted stem cell transplant. These receptor sequences come from a boy under three years old with Wiskott-Aldrich syndrome, due to receive a stem cell transplant.

A few counts support this clonotype. The rearrangement uses TRBV24-1 and TRBJ2-3; weak D call: TRBD1 (5 bases). The CDR3 contains 14 residues. The germline V gene encodes CDR1 KGHDR and CDR2 SFDVKD. Trimming cost V 1 base and J 3 bases, with 7 bases left between them. The CDR3 is CATSDFQGTDTQYF. The CDR3 nucleotides are TGTGCCACCAGTGATTTCCAGGGTACAGATACGCAGTATTTT.

This clonotype was seen only a few times. The genes are TRBV5-1 and TRBJ2-1; 7 bases agree with TRBD2. The CDR3 is 15 residues long. The germline V gene has CDR1 SGHRS and CDR2 YFSETQ. V shed 6 bases, J shed 0 bases, and the junction held 6 bases outside the gene matches. CDR3 coding DNA: TGCGCCAGCACGCGGGAGTTGAGCTCCTACAATGAGCAGTTCTTC. This encodes CASTRELSSYNEQFF.

This chain joins TRBV5-1 and TRBJ2-1; D remains unclear. This CDR3 spans 13 amino acids. V shed 4 bases and J shed 5 bases, with 10 bases lying between them. CDR1 is SGHRS and CDR2 is YFSETQ in the germline V gene. CDR3 loop: CASSPISDNEQFF. The CDR3 nucleotides read TGCGCCAGCAGCCCGATATCCGACAATGAGCAGTTCTTC.

The chain links TRBV3-1 to TRBJ2-1; TRBD1 agrees at 9 bases. This CDR3 has 15 residues. CDR1 and CDR2 from the germline V gene are LGHDT and YNNKEL (reference sequence). The J segment lost 9 bases and the V segment lost 3 bases, leaving 9 bases of the junction unmatched. The CDR3 nucleotides read TGTGCCAGCAGCCACCGGGACAGGGTTGCGGGTGAGCAGTTCTTC. It codes for CASSHRDRVAGEQFF.

There are a few counts of this clonotype. The DNA for the CDR3 is TGTGCCAGCAGCCAAGTGAGAGCAGCTGGAAACACCATATATTTT. It specifies CASSQVRAAGNTIYF. V gene TRBV4-2 combines with J gene TRBJ1-3, with D uncertain. This CDR3 is 15 amino acids long. Germline CDR1 reads LGHNA; CDR2 reads YNFKEQ. The germline V and J ends were trimmed by 1 base and 2 bases, with 9 bases remaining between them.

The chain joins TRBV10-3 to TRBJ2-1, with 12 nucleotides matching TRBD2. With V trimmed by 8 bases and J by 9 bases, 5 bases remained unmatched. The CDR3 is made up of 13 amino acids. The germline gives CDR1 ENHRY, CDR2 SYGVKD. The CDR3 DNA reads as TGTGCCATCTCTAGCGGGAGGGCCGGTGAGCAGTTCTTC. It specifies CAISSGRAGEQFF.

This clonotype has a count of ten or more. V is TRBV5-1 and J is TRBJ2-1; D is unclear. Trimming took off 5 bases at V and 7 bases at J, with 7 bases between the two ends. In germline, CDR1 is SGHRS, CDR2 YFSETQ. The CDR3 has 11 amino acids. In DNA form, the CDR3 reads TGCGCCAGCAGGGTTCGTAATGAGCAGTTCTTC. It yields the protein CASRVRNEQFF.

This chain uses TRBV5-1 with TRBJ2-7; 7 bases match TRBD2. Trimming at V came to 3 bases and at J to 5 bases, leaving 11 bases not matched to a gene. The CDR3 sequence is 15 residues long. Germline V CDR1 and CDR2: SGHRS, YFSETQ. The CDR3, as DNA: TGCGCCAGCAGCTCCGGGGGAGGGCCAATCAACGAGCAGTACTTC. Translating it yields CASSSGGGPINEQYF.